The following is a TCR beta chain sequence with its context. The protocol was immunoSEQ multiplex PCR, while the TCRdb copy is restricted to in-frame clones and leaves out a portion. This table holds about 1,200 clones, 85% to 90% found once. This record comes from a study of brain metastases from non-small cell lung cancer. V was trimmed by 4 bases and J by 4 bases, leaving 17 bases between them. The CDR3 is made up of 15 amino acids. Germline CDR1 and CDR2: SGHDT and YYEEEE. The clonotype was recovered from a donor at least 40 years old with non-small cell lung cancer. Sequenced: tumor-adjacent normal tissue. The chain joins TRBV5-6 to TRBJ1-1; weak D call: TRBD1 (6 bases). The CDR3 DNA reads as TGTGCCAGCAGCCTTCTCCGCCGAGGGGGCACTGAAGCTTTCTTT. This sequence encodes CASSLLRRGGTEAFF.